This T cell receptor beta chain was recorded in a study of cytomegalovirus exposure and HLA in healthy donors. Study observations and caveats: Fewer N-insertions (relative to the approximately 700-donor mean) were reportedly seen in an Asian-associated ancestry cluster in a later analysis. In vitro assays verified that three CMV-associated chains recognized CMV antigens specifically. An observed cluster of highly shared sequence variants was recorded as a likely sequencing artifact.

Concerning this clone itself: Antigen unknown. This same CDR3 is encoded by further DNA sequences in the sample.

The PCR made use of 60 Vbeta and 13 Jbeta primers. The repertoire was sequenced with immunoSEQ multiplex PCR; TCRdb's copy has only in-frame clones and lacks some. In the table there are about 120,000 clones, about 8% of which are singletons. Per the germline V gene, CDR1 is MNHEY and CDR2 is SMNVEV (reference sequence). The CDR3 is 13 amino acids. V was cut by 2 bases and J by 7 bases, with 11 bases left in between. The donors (healthy individuals) were bone marrow donors. Sequencing used PBMCs. The TCR sequence derives from a woman between 35 and 50 years old in good health and CMV-seropositive. The chain links TRBV27 to TRBJ1-1, with D perhaps TRBD1 (5 bases). Written as DNA, the CDR3 is TGTGCCAGCAGTTTAACATGGGGGGTTGAAGCTTTCTTT. It translates to CASSLTWGVEAFF.